This T cell receptor beta chain was obtained from a study of cytomegalovirus exposure and HLA in healthy donors. To note about this clone: Antigen unknown.

Using immunoSEQ multiplex PCR, the repertoire was profiled, and TCRdb retains in-frame clones only, with some absent. The sample yields approximately 46,000 clones, roughly nine tenths seen once. Study conclusions and caveats: Confirmation was obtained in vitro that a few CMV-associated chains are specific for CMV antigens. According to a later analysis, TCR clusters from the first cohort tended to co-occur in the roughly 130 validation repertoires.

The study drew the donors from its roughly 120-subject validation cohort, separate from the roughly 670-subject first cohort. This clonotype originated in a young man in good health and CMV-seronegative. Sequencing was carried out using PBMCs.

The CDR3 spells CASSKSPRWLAGELFF. The CDR3 bases are TGTGCCAGTAGTAAATCCCCGCGTTGGTTAGCCGGGGAGCTGTTTTTT. The chain is built from TRBV19 and TRBJ2-2; D not certain. The length of the CDR3 is 16 residues. Deletions cut 4 bases from V and 6 bases from J, with 18 bases between. CDR1 LNHDA and CDR2 SQIVND come from the germline V gene (reference sequence).